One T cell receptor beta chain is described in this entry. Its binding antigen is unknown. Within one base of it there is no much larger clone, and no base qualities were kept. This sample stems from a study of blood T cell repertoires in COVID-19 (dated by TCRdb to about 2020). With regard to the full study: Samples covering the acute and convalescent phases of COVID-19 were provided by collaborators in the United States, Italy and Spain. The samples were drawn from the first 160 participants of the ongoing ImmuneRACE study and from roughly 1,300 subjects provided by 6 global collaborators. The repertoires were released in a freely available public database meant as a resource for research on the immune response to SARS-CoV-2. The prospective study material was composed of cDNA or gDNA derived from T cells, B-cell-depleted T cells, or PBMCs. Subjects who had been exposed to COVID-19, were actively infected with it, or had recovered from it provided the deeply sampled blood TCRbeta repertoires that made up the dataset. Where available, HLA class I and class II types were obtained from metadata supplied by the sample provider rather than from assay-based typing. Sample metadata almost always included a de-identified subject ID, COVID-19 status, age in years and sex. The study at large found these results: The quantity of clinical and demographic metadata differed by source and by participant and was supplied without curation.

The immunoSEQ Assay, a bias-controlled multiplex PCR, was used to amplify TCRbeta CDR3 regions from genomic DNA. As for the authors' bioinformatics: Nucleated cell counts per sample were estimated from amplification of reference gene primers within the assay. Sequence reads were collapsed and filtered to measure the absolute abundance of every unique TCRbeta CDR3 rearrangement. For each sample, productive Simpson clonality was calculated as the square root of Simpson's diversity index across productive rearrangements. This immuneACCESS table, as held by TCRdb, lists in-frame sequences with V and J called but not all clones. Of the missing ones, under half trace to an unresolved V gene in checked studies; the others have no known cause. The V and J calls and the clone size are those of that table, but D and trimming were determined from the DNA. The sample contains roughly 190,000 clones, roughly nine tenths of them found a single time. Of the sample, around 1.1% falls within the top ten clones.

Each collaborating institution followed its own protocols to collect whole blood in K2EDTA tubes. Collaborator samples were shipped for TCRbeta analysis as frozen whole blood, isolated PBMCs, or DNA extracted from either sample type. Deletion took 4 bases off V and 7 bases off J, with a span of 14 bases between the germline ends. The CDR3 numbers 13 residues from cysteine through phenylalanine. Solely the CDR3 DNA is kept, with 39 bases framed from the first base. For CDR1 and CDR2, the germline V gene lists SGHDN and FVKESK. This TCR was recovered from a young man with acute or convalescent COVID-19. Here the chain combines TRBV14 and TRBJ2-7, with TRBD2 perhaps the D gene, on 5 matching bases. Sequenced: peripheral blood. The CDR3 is CASSRAGTWEQYF. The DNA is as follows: TGTGCCAGCAGCCGTGCGGGTACTTGGGAGCAGTACTTC.